Sequencing of this TCR beta chain was carried out in a study of cytomegalovirus exposure and HLA in healthy donors. The wider study: A prior analysis found about 120 million unique TCR beta sequences from 150 million to 200 million T cells. Findings and limits, study-wide: Serostatus for CMV was the only available immune exposure information. Some TCR beta chains (roughly 150 of them) were listed as cytomegalovirus-associated.

Primers: 60 Vbeta forward and 13 Jbeta reverse. Libraries were prepared by immunoSEQ multiplex PCR; TCRdb keeps only in-frame clonotypes and omits some of them. The data contain approximately 120,000 clones, roughly 80% of them seen just once; the ten biggest clones take up 1% to 1.5%. Germline assignment: CDR1 MGHRA and CDR2 YSYEKL. This CDR3 has 16 residues. J gave up 7 bases and V 0 bases, and 7 bases lay outside the gene matches. About this clone itself: Its antigen is unknown.

Sequenced: PBMCs. The sequence derives from a female donor in good health and CMV-seronegative. The chain is built from TRBV4-1 and TRBJ1-4, with 8 bases matching TRBD1. CDR3 nucleotide sequence: TGCGCCAGCAGCCAAGATCAAGGGACAGGTGGTGAAAAACTGTTTTTT. It specifies CASSQDQGTGGEKLFF.